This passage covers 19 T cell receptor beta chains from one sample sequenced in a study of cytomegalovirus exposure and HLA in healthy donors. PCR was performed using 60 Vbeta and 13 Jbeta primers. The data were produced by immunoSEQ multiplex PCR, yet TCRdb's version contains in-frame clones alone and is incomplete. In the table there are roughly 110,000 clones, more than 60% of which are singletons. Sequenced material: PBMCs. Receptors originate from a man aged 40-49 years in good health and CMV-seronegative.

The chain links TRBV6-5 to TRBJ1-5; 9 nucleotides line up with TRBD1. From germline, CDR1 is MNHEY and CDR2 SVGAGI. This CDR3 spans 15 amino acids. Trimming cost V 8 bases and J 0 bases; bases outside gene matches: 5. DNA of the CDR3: TGTGCCAGCGGGTCGGGACAGGGTAGCAATCAGCCCCAGCATTTT. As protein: CASGSGQGSNQPQHF.

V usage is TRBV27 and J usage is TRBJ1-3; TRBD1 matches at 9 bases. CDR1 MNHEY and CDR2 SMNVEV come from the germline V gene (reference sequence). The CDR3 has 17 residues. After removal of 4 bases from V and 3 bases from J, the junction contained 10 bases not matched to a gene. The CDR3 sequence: CASSSQRQGVVGNTIYF. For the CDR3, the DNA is TGTGCCAGCAGTTCCCAACGACAGGGGGTGGTTGGAAACACCATATATTTT.

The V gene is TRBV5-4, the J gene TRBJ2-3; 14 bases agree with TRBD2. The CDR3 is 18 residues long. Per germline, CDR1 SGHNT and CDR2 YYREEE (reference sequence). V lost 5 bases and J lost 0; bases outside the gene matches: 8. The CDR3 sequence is CASRRGTSGGPSTDTQYF. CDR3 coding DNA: TGTGCCAGCAGAAGAGGGACTAGCGGGGGCCCTAGCACAGATACGCAGTATTTT. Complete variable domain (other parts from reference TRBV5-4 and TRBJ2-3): ETGVTQSPTHLIKTRGQQVTLRCSSQSGHNTVSWYQQALGQGPQFIFQYYREEENGRGNFPPRFSGLQFPNYSSELNVNALELDDSALYLCASRRGTSGGPSTDTQYFGPGTRLTVL.

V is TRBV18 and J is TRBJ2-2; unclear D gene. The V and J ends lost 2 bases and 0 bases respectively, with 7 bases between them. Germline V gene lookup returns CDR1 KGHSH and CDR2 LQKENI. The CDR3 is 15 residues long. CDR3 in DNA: TGTGCCAGCTCACCAGGGCCGGCGAACACCGGGGAGCTGTTTTTT. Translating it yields CASSPGPANTGELFF.

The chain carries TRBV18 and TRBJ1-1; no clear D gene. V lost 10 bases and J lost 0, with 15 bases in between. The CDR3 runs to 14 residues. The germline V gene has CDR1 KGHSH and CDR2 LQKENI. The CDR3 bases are TGTGCCACCTCGCCGGTGCAGGTGAACACTGAAGCTTTCTTT. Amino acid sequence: CATSPVQVNTEAFF.

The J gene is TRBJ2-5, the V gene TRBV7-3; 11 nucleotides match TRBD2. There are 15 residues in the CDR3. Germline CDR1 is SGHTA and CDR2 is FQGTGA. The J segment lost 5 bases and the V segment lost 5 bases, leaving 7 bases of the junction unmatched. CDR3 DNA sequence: TGTGCCAGCAGCAAAGGGACTAGCGGAGATGAGACCCAGTACTTC. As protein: CASSKGTSGDETQYF.

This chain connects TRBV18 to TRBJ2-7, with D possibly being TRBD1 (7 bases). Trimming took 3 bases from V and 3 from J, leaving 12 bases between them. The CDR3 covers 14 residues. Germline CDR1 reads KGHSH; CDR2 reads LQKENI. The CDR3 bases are TGTGCCAGCTCACCGTGGAGGGACAGCTACGAGCAGTACTTC. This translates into CASSPWRDSYEQYF.

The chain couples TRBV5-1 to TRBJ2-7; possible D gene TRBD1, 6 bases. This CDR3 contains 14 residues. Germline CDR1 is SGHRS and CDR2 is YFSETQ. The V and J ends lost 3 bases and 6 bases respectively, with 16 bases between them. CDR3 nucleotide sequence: TGCGCCAGCAGCTCGGGTGGGCTCAGGGGCGAGCAGTACTTC. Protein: CASSSGGLRGEQYF. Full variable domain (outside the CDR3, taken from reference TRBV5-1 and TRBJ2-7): KAGVTQTPRYLIKTRGQQVTLSCSPISGHRSVSWYQQTPGQGLQFLFEYFSETQRNKGNFPGRFSGRQFSNSRSEMNVSTLELGDSALYLCASSSGGLRGEQYFGPGTRLTVT.

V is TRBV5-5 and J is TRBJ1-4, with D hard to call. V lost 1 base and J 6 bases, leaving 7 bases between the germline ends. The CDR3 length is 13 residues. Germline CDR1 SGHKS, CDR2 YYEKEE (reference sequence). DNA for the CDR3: TGTGCCAGCAGCTTGTACGGAGATGAAAAACTGTTTTTT. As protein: CASSLYGDEKLFF.

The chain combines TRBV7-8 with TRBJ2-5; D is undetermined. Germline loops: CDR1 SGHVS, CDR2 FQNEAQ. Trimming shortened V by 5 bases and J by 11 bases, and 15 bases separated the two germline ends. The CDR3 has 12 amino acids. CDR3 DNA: TGTGCCAGCAGCCCCTCTCGCCGTGAGCAGTACTTC. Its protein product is CASSPSRREQYF.

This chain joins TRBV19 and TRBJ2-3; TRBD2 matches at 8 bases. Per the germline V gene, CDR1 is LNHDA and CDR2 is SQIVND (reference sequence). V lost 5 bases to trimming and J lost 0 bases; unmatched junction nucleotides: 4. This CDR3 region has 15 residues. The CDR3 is CASSRGGQSTDTQYF. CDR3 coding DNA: TGTGCCAGTAGTCGGGGGGGCCAAAGCACAGATACGCAGTATTTT. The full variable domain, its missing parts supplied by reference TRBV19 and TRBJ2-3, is DGGITQSPKYLFRKEGQNVTLSCEQNLNHDAMYWYRQDPGQGLRLIYYSQIVNDFQKGDIAEGYSVSREKKESFPLTVTSAQKNPTAFYLCASSRGGQSTDTQYFGPGTRLTVL.

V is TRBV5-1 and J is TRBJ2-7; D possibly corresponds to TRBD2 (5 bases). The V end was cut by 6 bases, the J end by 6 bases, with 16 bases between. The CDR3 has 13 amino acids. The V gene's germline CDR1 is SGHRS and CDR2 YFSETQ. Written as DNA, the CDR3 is TGCGCCAGCATGGCGGGCGATGTCTCCGAGCAGTACTTC. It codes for CASMAGDVSEQYF.

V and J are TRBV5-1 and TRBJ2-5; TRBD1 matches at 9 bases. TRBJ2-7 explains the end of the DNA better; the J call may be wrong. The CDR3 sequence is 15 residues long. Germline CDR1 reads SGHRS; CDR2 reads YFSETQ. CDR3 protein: CASSFGQGSSYEQYF. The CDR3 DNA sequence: TGCGCCAGCAGCTTCGGACAGGGGAGCTCCTACGAGCAGTACTTC.

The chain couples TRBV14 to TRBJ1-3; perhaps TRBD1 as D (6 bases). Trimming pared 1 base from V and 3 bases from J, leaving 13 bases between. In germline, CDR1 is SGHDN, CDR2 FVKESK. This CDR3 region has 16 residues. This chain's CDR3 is CASSQVGRGGGNTIYF. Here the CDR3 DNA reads TGTGCCAGCAGCCAAGTTGGCAGGGGCGGTGGAAACACCATATATTTT.

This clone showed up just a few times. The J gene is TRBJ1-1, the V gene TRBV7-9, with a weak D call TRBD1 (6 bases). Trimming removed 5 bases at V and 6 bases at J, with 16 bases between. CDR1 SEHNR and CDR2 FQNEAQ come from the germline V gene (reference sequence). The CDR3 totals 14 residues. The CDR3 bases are TGTGCCAGCAGCGCATCGCACAGGGACGCTGAAGCTTTCTTT. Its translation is CASSASHRDAEAFF. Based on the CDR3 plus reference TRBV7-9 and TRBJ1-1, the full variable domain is DTGVSQNPRHKITKRGQNVTFRCDPISEHNRLYWYRQTLGQGPEFLTYFQNEAQLEKSRLLSDRFSAERPKGSFSTLEIQRTEQGDSAMYLCASSASHRDAEAFFGQGTRLTVV.

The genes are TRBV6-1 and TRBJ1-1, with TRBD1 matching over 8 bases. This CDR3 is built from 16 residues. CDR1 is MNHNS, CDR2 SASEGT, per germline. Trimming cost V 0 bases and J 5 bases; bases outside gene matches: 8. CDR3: CASSEAGGRGRTEAFF. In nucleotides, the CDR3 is TGTGCCAGCAGTGAAGCGGGGGGCAGGGGGCGTACTGAAGCTTTCTTT.

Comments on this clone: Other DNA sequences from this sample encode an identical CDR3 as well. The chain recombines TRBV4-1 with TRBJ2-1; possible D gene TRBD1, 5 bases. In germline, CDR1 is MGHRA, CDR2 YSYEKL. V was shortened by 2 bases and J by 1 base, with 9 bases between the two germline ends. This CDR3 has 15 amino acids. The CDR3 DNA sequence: TGCGCCAGCAGCCAAAGGGGTTCGTCCTACAATGAGCAGTTCTTC. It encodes CASSQRGSSYNEQFF.

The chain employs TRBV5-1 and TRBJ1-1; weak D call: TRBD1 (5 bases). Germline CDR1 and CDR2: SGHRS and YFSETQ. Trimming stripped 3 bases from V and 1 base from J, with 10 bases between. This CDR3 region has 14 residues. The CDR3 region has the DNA TGCGCCAGCAGCTGGGGGGTCGCGAACACTGAAGCTTTCTTT. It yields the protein CASSWGVANTEAFF. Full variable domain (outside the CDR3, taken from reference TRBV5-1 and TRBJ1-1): KAGVTQTPRYLIKTRGQQVTLSCSPISGHRSVSWYQQTPGQGLQFLFEYFSETQRNKGNFPGRFSGRQFSNSRSEMNVSTLELGDSALYLCASSWGVANTEAFFGQGTRLTVV.

The CDR3 region has the DNA TGCGCCAGCAGCCAGGGACTTGGCACAGATACGCAGTATTTT. As protein: CASSQGLGTDTQYF. The genes are TRBV4-1 and TRBJ2-3, with D tentatively TRBD2 (6 bases). The CDR3 length is 14 residues. CDR1 is MGHRA and CDR2 is YSYEKL in the germline V gene. Trimming removed 3 bases at V and 1 base at J, with 8 bases between.